This T cell receptor beta chain was profiled in a study of technical replicates of blood from a handful of donors. The germline gives CDR1 SGHVS, CDR2 FQNEAQ. Trimming removed 5 bases from V and 3 bases from J; junction bases left unmatched: 10. This CDR3 contains 15 residues. Repertoires were generated with immunoSEQ multiplex PCR, while TCRdb's copy carries only in-frame clones and drops some. This sample has around 80,000 clones, with about 91% found just once. This TCR was sampled from a human donor in good health. The specimen sequenced was T cells isolated from PBMCs. This chain uses TRBV7-8 with TRBJ2-7; 7 bases are a match to TRBD2. The CDR3 DNA is TGTGCCAGCAGCCCCGGACTAGGCAGAGGCTACGAGCAGTACTTC. Amino acids: CASSPGLGRGYEQYF.